What follows are 13 T cell receptor beta chains derived from one specimen sequenced in a study of T cells in Graves' hyperthyroidism and ophthalmopathy (dated by TCRdb to the late 2010s). Preparation of the library involved multiplex PCR. Sequencing was performed on an Illumina HiSeq 2000. Amplification of TCR beta CDR3 regions was carried out from RNA transcripts. For the first round of RT-PCR on the TCR CDR3, the HTBI primer set was used together with the Qiagen OneStep RT-PCR kit. Using fastp at Q25 and MiXCR, TCRdb reprocessed the public reads and kept productive beta chains. Rows are unified per CDR3 protein, each entry keeping the most common DNA and genes. The sample table records roughly 640,000 distinct CDR3 sequences; roughly 16% of these occur just once. The ten largest clones represent roughly 3.4% of the sample. The sample comprised blood. These receptor sequences come from a woman aged 35 to 49 with Graves' ophthalmopathy.

In this sample, this clonotype turned up many times. The CDR3 here is CSARGGLAGNTGELFF. The CDR3 nucleotides read TGCAGTGCTAGGGGGGGACTAGCGGGGAACACCGGGGAGCTGTTTTTT. V and J are TRBV20-1 and TRBJ2-2, with 12 positions matching TRBD2. V lost 3 bases to trimming and J lost 1 base; unmatched junction nucleotides: 3. In germline, CDR1 is DFQATT, CDR2 SNEGSKA (reference sequence). The CDR3 extends over 16 amino acids.

This clonotype has ten or more counts. The chain combines TRBV30 with TRBJ2-2; 10 bases line up with TRBD2. The CDR3 length is 16 residues. Trimming at V came to 1 base and at J to 4 bases, leaving 6 bases not matched to a gene. Germline loops: CDR1 GTSNPN, CDR2 SVGIG (reference sequence). In nucleotides, the CDR3 is TGTGCCTGGAGTGACCCAGCGGGAGGGCGCACCGGGGAGCTGTTTTTT. This encodes CAWSDPAGGRTGELFF.

The CDR3 DNA sequence: TGTGCCAGCTCACCCCGACAGGTGACCGGGGAGCTGTTTTTT. Protein: CASSPRQVTGELFF. The chain joins TRBV18 to TRBJ2-2; D possibly corresponds to TRBD1 (6 bases). Trimming cost V 3 bases and J 5 bases, with 10 bases left between them. The length of the CDR3 is 14 residues. Looked up from germline, CDR1 is KGHSH and CDR2 is LQKENI.

This clonotype was counted between two and nine times. V and J are TRBV15 and TRBJ1-4; D call uncertain. The CDR3 extends over 13 amino acids. Germline CDR1 is LNHNV and CDR2 is YYDKDF (reference sequence). Trimming took off 8 bases at V and 5 bases at J, with 12 bases between the two ends. CDR3 protein: CATGVSLNEKLFF. CDR3 sequence (DNA): TGTGCCACCGGGGTCAGCCTGAATGAAAAACTGTTTTTT.

This clonotype has just a few counts. The chain employs TRBV27 and TRBJ2-7; D might be TRBD1 (5 bases). V dropped 2 bases and J dropped 5 bases, with 13 bases sitting between them. The CDR3 spans 14 residues. Germline V CDR1 and CDR2: MNHEY, SMNVEV (reference sequence). DNA of the CDR3: TGTGCCAGCAGTTTAGGTGGGGCCGCGAACGAGCAGTACTTC. Translating gives CASSLGGAANEQYF.

CDR3 DNA sequence: TGTGCCAGCAGCTCCCTGGTTGGGAAGTATGGCTACACCTTC. Translation gives CASSSLVGKYGYTF. This chain uses TRBV7-9 with TRBJ1-2; no firm D call. Germline V gene sequence: CDR1 SEHNR, CDR2 FQNEAQ (reference sequence). The CDR3 sequence is 14 residues long. Trimming took 4 bases from V and 5 from J, leaving 14 bases between them.

This clonotype was observed many times. The rearrangement uses TRBV20-1 and TRBJ2-1, with TRBD2 identical over 7 bases. The CDR3 length is 17 residues. The J segment lost 2 bases and the V segment lost 6 bases, leaving 16 bases of the junction unmatched. Per germline, CDR1 DFQATT and CDR2 SNEGSKA (reference sequence). CDR3 bases: TGCAGTGCCCTCCGATTGGCGGGAGCTCCTCCCTACAATGAGCAGTTCTTC. Its translation: CSALRLAGAPPYNEQFF.

V usage is TRBV4-2 and J usage is TRBJ2-1; perhaps TRBD1 as D (6 bases). This CDR3 spans 15 amino acids. The V end lost 4 bases, the J end lost 3 bases, and 13 bases lay between the germline ends. In germline, CDR1 is LGHNA, CDR2 YNFKEQ. The CDR3 spells CASSPWTDNYNEQFF. Here the CDR3 DNA reads TGTGCCAGCAGCCCGTGGACAGACAACTACAATGAGCAGTTCTTC.

This clonotype was recorded a few times. The chain is built from TRBV6-6 and TRBJ2-5, with 8 bases identical to TRBD2. Per germline, CDR1 MNHNY and CDR2 SVGAGI (reference sequence). The length of the CDR3 is 20 residues. V was pared by 0 bases and J by 1 base, with 16 bases of the junction left unmatched. The CDR3 sequence is CASSYSRRGRPAGAQETQYF. The CDR3 bases are TGTGCCAGCAGTTACTCACGCCGGGGGCGACCAGCGGGGGCCCAAGAGACCCAGTACTTC.

This clonotype has more than one count but fewer than ten. The chain has TRBV7-9 and TRBJ2-7; TRBD2 aligns across 7 bases. Germline V gene sequence: CDR1 SEHNR, CDR2 FQNEAQ (reference sequence). With V trimmed by 4 bases and J by 5 bases, 5 bases remained unmatched. This CDR3 has 13 amino acids. The CDR3, as DNA: TGTGCCAGCAGCTCAATTGGGAGGGACGAGCAGTACTTC. Translated: CASSSIGRDEQYF.

This chain connects TRBV7-2 to TRBJ2-1; no firm D call. Trimming shortened V by 5 bases and J by 0 bases, and 17 bases separated the two germline ends. The CDR3 length is 17 residues. The germline V gene encodes CDR1 SGHTA and CDR2 FQGNSA. The CDR3 coding sequence is TGTGCCAGCAGCCCTTCCCCTTGGCGGAGCTCCTACAATGAGCAGTTCTTC. Protein product: CASSPSPWRSSYNEQFF.

The chain combines TRBV4-1 with TRBJ2-3; 10 nucleotides align to TRBD2. The CDR3 length is 16 residues. The germline gives CDR1 MGHRA, CDR2 YSYEKL. J was trimmed by 3 bases and V by 3 bases; bases with no gene match: 6. Here the CDR3 reads CASSQTAGGQTDTQYF. Here the CDR3 DNA reads TGCGCCAGCAGCCAGACAGCGGGAGGGCAAACAGATACGCAGTATTTT.

Remarks on this clonotype: A clone one base away is much larger, so this may be a read error. Since no conserved phenylalanine or tryptophan closes the CDR3, a read error is the likely cause. The chain uses TRBV12-3 or TRBV12-4 and TRBJ2-2, with a weak D call TRBD2 (5 bases). V lost 2 bases and J 5 bases, leaving 6 bases between the germline ends. The CDR3 is 13 residues long. The CDR3 coding sequence is TGTGCCAGCAGTTTACGGGAAACCGGGGAGCTGTTTTCT. Translating it yields CASSLRETGELFS.